This TCR beta chain was sequenced during a study of response to subunit inactivated influenza vaccine. Findings and limits, study-wide: Authors suggested each seasonal influenza vaccination recruits few new T cells.

TCRdb reprocessed the RT-PCR reads via MiXCR and lists one record per CDR3 protein. Of 600,000 to 700,000 distinct CDR3 sequences listed, roughly 15% were seen once; the top ten hold 7.5% to 9%. V lost 4 bases, J lost 4 bases, and 5 bases stayed unmatched. The CDR3 is 15 amino acids. Looked up from germline, CDR1 is MNHEY and CDR2 is SVGAGI. Only a few counts were recorded for this clonotype. What it recognizes is unknown. The chain employs TRBV6-5 and TRBJ2-2; 8 bases are shared with TRBD2. Sample: PBMCs from blood, taken 14 to 15 days before vaccination. The clonotype originates from a man aged 50 to 59 who received an inactivated influenza vaccine. CDR3 DNA: TGTGCCAGCAGTTCGGCGGGAGGTGTCACCGGGGAGCTGTTTTTT. This codes for CASSSAGGVTGELFF.